At least ten counts were recorded for the clone carrying this TCR beta chain. Its antigen is unidentified. This sample is drawn from a study of CD8 T cells in ankylosing spondylitis. Study results and limitations: Earlier reports found some motif variants in synovial fluid and blood in reactive arthritis. Ankylosing spondylitis blood seemed to carry a telltale TCR beta motif made of under ten highly homologous variants.

The authors made TCR beta libraries by quantitative 5'-RACE with molecular barcodes. TCRdb independently ran MiXCR on the 5' RACE reads; one entry per CDR3 protein. The table shows a few hundred thousand distinct CDR3 sequences, with about 10% occurring only once. There are 14 residues in the CDR3. The V gene's germline CDR1 is SGHVS and CDR2 FQNEAQ. Trimming pared 1 base from V and 2 bases from J, leaving 9 bases between. The chain recombines TRBV7-8 with TRBJ2-7, with D unresolved. This TCR was recovered from a male donor with ankylosing spondylitis or in good health (not recorded which). The sequenced sample was blood, either unsorted or a sorted T cell fraction (not recorded which). In DNA, the CDR3 is TGTGCCAGCAGCTTAGGAGGACGGACCTACGAGCAGTACTTC. It yields the protein CASSLGGRTYEQYF.